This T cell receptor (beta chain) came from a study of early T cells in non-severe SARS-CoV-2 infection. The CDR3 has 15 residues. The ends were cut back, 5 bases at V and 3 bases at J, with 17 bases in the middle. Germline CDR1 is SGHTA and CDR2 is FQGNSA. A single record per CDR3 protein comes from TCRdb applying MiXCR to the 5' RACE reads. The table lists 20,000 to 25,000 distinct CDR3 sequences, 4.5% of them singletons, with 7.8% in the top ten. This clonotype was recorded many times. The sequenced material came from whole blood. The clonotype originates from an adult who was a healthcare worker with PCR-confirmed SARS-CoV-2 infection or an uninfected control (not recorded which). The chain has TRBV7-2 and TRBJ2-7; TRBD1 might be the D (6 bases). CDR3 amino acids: CASSTSGDTGYEQYF. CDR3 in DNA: TGTGCCAGCAGCACGTCAGGGGATACGGGCTACGAGCAGTACTTC.